Listed below are T cell receptor beta chains from one sample, sequenced in a study of OX40 agonist ivuxolimab in advanced cancers. Repertoires were generated with immunoSEQ multiplex PCR, while TCRdb's copy carries only in-frame clones and drops some. The table includes more than 60,000 clones, approximately 83% detected once. The sample here was CD4+ or CD8+ T cells sorted from blood, taken in a trial of the OX40 agonist ivuxolimab. The source is an adult with an advanced solid tumor such as melanoma, head and neck, liver or kidney cancer. Each CDR3 is given with its conserved first and last residue. A D gene is named only where the DNA matches it firmly. Only part of the rows carry a size: once, few, many, or a class if the clone is expanded.

cdr3_aa: CASSYSINPSYEQYF
cdr3_nt: TGTGCCAGCAGTTACTCGATTAACCCTTCCTACGAGCAGTACTTC
clone_size: few
j_call: TRBJ2-7
d_call: .
v_call: TRBV6-5

cdr3_aa: CASSLVFGEQFF
cdr3_nt: TGTGCCAGCAGCTTGGTTTTTGGGGAGCAGTTCTTC
clone_size: .
j_call: TRBJ2-1
d_call: .
v_call: TRBV7-6

cdr3_aa: CASSLDGTSGGGNIQYF
cdr3_nt: TGCGCCAGCAGCTTGGACGGGACTAGCGGGGGAGGGAACATTCAGTACTTC
clone_size: .
j_call: TRBJ2-4
d_call: TRBD2
v_call: TRBV5-1

cdr3_aa: CASSTRQGSGNTIYF
cdr3_nt: TGTGCCAGCAGCACTAGACAGGGGTCTGGAAACACCATATATTTT
clone_size: .
j_call: TRBJ1-3
d_call: TRBD1
v_call: TRBV7-2

cdr3_aa: CASSRPSWSGYTF
cdr3_nt: TGTGCCAGCAGTCGACCCTCCTGGAGCGGCTACACCTTC
clone_size: .
j_call: TRBJ1-2
d_call: .
v_call: TRBV28

cdr3_aa: CASSESDGYTEAFF
cdr3_nt: TGTGCCAGCAGTGAAAGTGACGGCTACACTGAAGCTTTCTTT
clone_size: .
j_call: TRBJ1-1
d_call: .
v_call: TRBV6-1

cdr3_aa: CASSFGLAGAGSQYF
cdr3_nt: TGTGCCAGCAGCTTCGGGCTAGCGGGGGCGGGATCGCAGTATTTT
clone_size: .
j_call: TRBJ2-3
d_call: TRBD2
v_call: TRBV5-4

cdr3_aa: CASSQENSGHNYGYTF
cdr3_nt: TGTGCCAGCAGCCAAGAAAACTCGGGACACAACTATGGCTACACCTTC
clone_size: once
j_call: TRBJ1-2
d_call: .
v_call: TRBV4-2

cdr3_aa: CASSMFRGQGQPQHF
cdr3_nt: TGTGCCAGTAGTATGTTCAGGGGGCAGGGGCAGCCCCAGCATTTT
clone_size: once
j_call: TRBJ1-5
d_call: TRBD1
v_call: TRBV19

cdr3_aa: CASSWTGGSNQPQHF
cdr3_nt: TGCGCCAGCAGCTGGACAGGGGGTAGCAATCAGCCCCAGCATTTT
clone_size: .
j_call: TRBJ1-5
d_call: TRBD1
v_call: TRBV5-1